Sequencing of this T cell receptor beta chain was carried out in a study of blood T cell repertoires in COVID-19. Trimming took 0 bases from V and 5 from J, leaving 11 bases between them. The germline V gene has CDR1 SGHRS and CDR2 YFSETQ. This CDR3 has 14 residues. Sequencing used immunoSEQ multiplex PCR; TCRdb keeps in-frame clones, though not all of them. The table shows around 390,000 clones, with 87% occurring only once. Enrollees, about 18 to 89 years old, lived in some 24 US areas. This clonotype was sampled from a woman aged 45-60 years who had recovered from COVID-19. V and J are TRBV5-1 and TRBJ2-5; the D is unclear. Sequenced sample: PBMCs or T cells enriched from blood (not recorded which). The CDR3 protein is CASSLELSKETQYF. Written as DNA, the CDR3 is TGCGCCAGCAGCTTGGAGCTATCTAAGGAGACCCAGTACTTC.